The TCR beta chain described here comes from a study of CD8 T cells in ankylosing spondylitis. As the method for making TCR beta libraries, quantitative 5'-RACE with molecular barcodes was used. Via MiXCR, TCRdb re-called the 5' RACE reads, giving one row per CDR3 protein. The sample records 500,000 to 650,000 distinct CDR3 sequences, roughly 5.3% being singletons. The V gene lost 4 bases and the J gene lost 8 bases, with 14 bases spanning the gap. The CDR3 contains 14 residues. This clonotype was detected many times. No antigen is known for it. Regarding the study as a whole: A motif in TCR beta, a set of about eight highly homologous variants, appeared characteristic of ankylosing spondylitis blood. Some of these motif variants have turned up before, in reports on reactive arthritis synovial fluid and blood. CD8+ disease-linked clones were present at relatively low frequencies in blood.

The specimen was blood, either unsorted or a sorted T cell fraction (not recorded which). The TCR sequence derives from a male donor with ankylosing spondylitis. The V call is TRBV12-3 or TRBV12-4, the J call TRBJ1-4, with D perhaps TRBD1 (5 bases). The CDR3 protein is CASSSWGLQEKLFF. CDR3 in DNA: TGTGCCAGCAGTTCTTGGGGCTTACAAGAAAAACTGTTTTTT.